This TCR beta chain is from a study of cytomegalovirus exposure and HLA in healthy donors. Whole-study findings and limits: Previously analyzed data showed that most TCR beta V segments were productive at a frequency of about 87% or about 30%.

This clone was seen a handful of times. No antigen is known for it. CDR1 and CDR2 (germline): LGHNA, YSLEER. This CDR3 contains 14 residues. Trimming removed 3 bases at V and 6 bases at J, with 11 bases between. Use of 60 Vbeta and 13 Jbeta primers characterized the PCR. Data came from immunoSEQ multiplex PCR; TCRdb stores just in-frame clones and leaves some out. The sample gives fewer than 200,000 clones, roughly 13% of which show up once; 7.8% is in the top ten. Donors showed nominal health when sampled, although they likely had unrecorded immune exposures. The chain combines TRBV4-3 with TRBJ2-2, with D possibly matching TRBD2 (6 bases). Sequenced material: PBMCs. This clonotype originated in a man in his fifties or sixties in good health and CMV-seropositive. The CDR3 DNA reads as TGCGCCAGCAGCCAGCTCTCGGGAGCCGGGGAGCTGTTTTTT. Protein: CASSQLSGAGELFF.